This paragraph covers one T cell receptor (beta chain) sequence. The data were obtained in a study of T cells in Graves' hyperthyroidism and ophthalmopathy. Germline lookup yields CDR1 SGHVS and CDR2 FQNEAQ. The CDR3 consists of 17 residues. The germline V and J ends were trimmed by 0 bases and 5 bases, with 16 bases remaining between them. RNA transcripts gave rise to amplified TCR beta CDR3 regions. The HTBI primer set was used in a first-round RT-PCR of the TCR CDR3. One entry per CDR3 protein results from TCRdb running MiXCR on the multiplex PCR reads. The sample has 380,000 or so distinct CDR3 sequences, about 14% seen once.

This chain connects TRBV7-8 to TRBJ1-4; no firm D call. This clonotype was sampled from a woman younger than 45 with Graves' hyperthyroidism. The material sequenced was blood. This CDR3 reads CASSLAKAGLKNEKLFF. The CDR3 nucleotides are TGTGCCAGCAGCTTAGCGAAGGCGGGATTGAAAAATGAAAAACTGTTTTTT.